The subject of this entry is one T cell receptor (beta chain). The authors' processing: From reference gene primer amplification, estimates of nucleated cell counts were derived. The protocol was immunoSEQ multiplex PCR, while the TCRdb copy is restricted to in-frame clones and leaves out a portion. That table is the source of V, J and clone size, and D and trimming were worked out from the DNA. The sample includes fewer than 200,000 clones, roughly 76% of them seen just once. Seattle enrolled patients during active infection and tracked them longitudinally. CDR3 length: 12 amino acids. V was clipped by 10 bases and J by 3 bases, with 11 bases between them. The record originates from a study of blood T cell repertoires in COVID-19.

J is TRBJ2-3 and V is TRBV12-3 or TRBV12-4; weak D call: TRBD2 (5 bases). The sequenced material came from peripheral blood. The clonotype comes from a woman in her 40s with COVID-19, enrolled during active disease. Here the CDR3 reads CATAPGTDTQYF. CDR3 nucleotide sequence: TGTGCCACCGCACCGGGGACAGATACGCAGTATTTT.